Given below is one TCR beta chain in context. Its antigen remains unknown. In the library, individual cDNA molecules carried attached unique molecular identifiers. Via MiXCR, TCRdb re-called the 5' RACE reads, giving one row per CDR3 protein. Among some 30,000 distinct CDR3 sequences, 8% to 9.5% were seen once, and the ten largest hold approximately 13%. The V end lost 0 bases, the J end lost 10 bases, and 10 bases lay between the germline ends. Germline assignment: CDR1 SGHVS and CDR2 FNYEAQ. The CDR3 length is 14 residues. This sample is drawn from a study of early T cells in non-severe SARS-CoV-2 infection. Study results and caveats: Sequences matched to VDJdb favored anti-spike CD8 responses, while private and CD4 specificities were missed.

The sequenced material came from whole blood. This TCR was sampled from an adult who was a healthcare worker with PCR-confirmed SARS-CoV-2 infection or an uninfected control (not recorded which). This sequence joins TRBV7-6 and TRBJ1-6, with D maybe TRBD1 (5 bases). Here the CDR3 reads CASSLAQGSSPLHF. CDR3 in DNA: TGTGCCAGCAGCTTAGCGCAGGGAAGCTCACCCCTCCACTTT.